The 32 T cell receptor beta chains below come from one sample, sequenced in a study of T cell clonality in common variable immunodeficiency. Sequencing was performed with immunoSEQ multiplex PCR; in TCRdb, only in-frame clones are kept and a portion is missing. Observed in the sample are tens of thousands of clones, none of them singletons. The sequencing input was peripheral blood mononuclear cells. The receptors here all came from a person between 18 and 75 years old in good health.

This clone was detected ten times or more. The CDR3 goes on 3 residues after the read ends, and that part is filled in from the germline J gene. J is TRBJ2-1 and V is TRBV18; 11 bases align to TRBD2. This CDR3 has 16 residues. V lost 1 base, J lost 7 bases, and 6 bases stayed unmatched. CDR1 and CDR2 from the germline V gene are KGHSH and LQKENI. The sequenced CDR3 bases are TGTGCCAGCTCACCACTAGTAGCGGGAGGGCCAAATGAG. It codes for CASSPLVAGGPNE. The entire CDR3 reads CASSPLVAGGPNEQFF. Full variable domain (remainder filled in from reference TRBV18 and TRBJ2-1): NAGVMQNPRHLVRRRGQEARLRCSPMKGHSHVYWYRQLPEEGLKFMVYLQKENIIDESGMPKERFSAEFPKEGPSILRIQQVVRGDSAAYFCASSPLVAGGPNEQFFGPGTRLTVL.

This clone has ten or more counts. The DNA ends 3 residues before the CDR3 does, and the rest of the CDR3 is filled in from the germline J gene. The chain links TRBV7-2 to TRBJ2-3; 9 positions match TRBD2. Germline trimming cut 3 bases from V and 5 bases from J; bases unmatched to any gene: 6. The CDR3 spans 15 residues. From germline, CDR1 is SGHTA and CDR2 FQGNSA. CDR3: CASSFSGRLIDTQYF. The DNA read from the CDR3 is TGTGCCAGCAGCTTTAGCGGGAGATTGATAGATACG.

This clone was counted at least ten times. This chain's CDR3 is CASSPRVTGKETQYF. CDR3 bases read: TGTGCCAGCAGCCCGAGGGTGACAGGGAAAGAGACC. The rearrangement joins TRBV11-2 to TRBJ2-5, with 7 bases that match TRBD1. The read gets to within 3 residues of the CDR3 end, and the germline J gene fills in the rest. The germline V gene encodes CDR1 SGHAT and CDR2 FQNNGV. Unmatched junction bases numbered 9, after V lost 5 bases and J lost 3 bases. This CDR3 contains 15 residues.

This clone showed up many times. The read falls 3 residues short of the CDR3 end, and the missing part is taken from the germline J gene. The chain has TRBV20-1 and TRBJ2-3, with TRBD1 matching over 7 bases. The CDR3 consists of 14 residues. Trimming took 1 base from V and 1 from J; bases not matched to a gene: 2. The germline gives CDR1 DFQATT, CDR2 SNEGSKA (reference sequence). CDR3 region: CSARVGTGTDTQYF. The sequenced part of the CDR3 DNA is TGCAGTGCTAGAGTTGGGACAGGCACAGATACG.

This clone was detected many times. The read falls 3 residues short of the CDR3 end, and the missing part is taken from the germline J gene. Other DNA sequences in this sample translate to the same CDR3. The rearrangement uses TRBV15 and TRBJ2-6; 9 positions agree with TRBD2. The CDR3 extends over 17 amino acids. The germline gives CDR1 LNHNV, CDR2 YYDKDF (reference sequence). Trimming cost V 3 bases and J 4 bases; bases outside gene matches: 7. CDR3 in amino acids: CATSRRGGAAGANVLTF. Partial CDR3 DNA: TGTGCCACCAGCAGGCGGGGGGGTGCGGCCGGGGCCAACGTC.

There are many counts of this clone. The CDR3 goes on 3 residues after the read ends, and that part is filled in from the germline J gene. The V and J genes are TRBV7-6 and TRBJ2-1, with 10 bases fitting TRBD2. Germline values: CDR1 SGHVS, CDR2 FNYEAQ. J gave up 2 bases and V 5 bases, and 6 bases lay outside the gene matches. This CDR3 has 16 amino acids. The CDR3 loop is CASSRTLAGAYNEQFF. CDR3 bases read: TGTGCCAGCAGCCGTACCCTAGCGGGGGCCTACAATGAG.

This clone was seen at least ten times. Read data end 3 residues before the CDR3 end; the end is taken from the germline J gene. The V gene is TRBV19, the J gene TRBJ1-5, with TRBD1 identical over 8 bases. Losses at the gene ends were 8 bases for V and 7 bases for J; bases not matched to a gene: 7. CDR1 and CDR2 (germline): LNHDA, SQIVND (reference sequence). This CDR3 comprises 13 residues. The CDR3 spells CASLGQVRQPQHF. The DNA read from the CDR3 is TGTGCCAGTTTGGGACAGGTACGACAGCCC.

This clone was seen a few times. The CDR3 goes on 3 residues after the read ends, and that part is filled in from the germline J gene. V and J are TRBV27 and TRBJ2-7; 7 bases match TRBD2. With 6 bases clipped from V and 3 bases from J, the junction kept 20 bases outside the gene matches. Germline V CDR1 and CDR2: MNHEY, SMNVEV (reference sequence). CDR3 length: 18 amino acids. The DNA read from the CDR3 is TGTGCCAGCAGCCCTCTCCGAGCGGGACGCCCCCGGGGCTACGAG. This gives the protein CASSPLRAGRPRGYE. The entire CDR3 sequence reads CASSPLRAGRPRGYEQYF.

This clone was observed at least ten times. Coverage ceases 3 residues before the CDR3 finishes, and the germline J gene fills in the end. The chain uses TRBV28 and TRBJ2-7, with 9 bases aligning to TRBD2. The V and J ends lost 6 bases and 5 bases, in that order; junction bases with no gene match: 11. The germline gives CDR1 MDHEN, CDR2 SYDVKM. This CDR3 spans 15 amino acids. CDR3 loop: CASRLTLAGWNEQYF. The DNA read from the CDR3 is TGTGCCAGCAGACTGACGCTAGCGGGATGGAACGAG.

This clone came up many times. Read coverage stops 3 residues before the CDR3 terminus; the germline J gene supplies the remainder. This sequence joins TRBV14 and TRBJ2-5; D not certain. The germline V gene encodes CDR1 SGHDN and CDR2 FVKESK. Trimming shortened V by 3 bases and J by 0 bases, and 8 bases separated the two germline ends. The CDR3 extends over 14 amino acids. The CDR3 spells CASSHAVYQETQYF. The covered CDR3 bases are TGTGCCAGCAGCCATGCGGTATACCAAGAGACC.

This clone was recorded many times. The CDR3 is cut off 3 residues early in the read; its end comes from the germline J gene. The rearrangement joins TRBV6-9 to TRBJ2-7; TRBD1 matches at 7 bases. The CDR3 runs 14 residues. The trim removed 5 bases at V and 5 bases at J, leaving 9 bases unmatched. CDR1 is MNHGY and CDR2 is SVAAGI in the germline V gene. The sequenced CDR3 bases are TGTGCCAGCAGTACCACCGGGACAGTGAACGAG. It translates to CASSTTGTVNE. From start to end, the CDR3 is CASSTTGTVNEQYF.

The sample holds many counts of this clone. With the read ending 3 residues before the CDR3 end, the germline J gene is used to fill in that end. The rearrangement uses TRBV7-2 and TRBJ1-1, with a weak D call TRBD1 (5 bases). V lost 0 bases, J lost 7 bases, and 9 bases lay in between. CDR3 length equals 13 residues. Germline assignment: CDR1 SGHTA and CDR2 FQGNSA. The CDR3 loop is CASSLARRVEAFF. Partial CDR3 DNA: TGTGCCAGCAGCTTAGCGCGCAGGGTTGAA.

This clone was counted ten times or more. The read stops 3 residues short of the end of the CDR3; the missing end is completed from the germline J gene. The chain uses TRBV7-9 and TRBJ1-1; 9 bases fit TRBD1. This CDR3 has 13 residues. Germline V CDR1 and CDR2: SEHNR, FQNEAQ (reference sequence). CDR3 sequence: CASSLGGQGEAFF. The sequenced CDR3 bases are TGTGCCAGCAGCTTAGGGGGACAGGGCGAA.

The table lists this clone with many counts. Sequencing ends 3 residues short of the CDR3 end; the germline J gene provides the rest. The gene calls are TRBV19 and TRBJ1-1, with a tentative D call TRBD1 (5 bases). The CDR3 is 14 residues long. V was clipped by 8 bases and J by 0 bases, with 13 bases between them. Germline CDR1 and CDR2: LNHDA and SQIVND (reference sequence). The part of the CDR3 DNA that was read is TGTGCCAGTTATTTAACAGGATTGAACACTGAA. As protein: CASYLTGLNTE. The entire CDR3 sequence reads CASYLTGLNTEAFF.

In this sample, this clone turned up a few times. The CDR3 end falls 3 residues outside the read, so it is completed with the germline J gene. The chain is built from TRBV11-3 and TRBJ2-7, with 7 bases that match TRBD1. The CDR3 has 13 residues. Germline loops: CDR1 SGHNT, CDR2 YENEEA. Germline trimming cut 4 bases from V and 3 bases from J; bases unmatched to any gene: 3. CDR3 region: CASSSGQFYEQYF. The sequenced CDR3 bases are TGTGCCAGCAGCTCGGGACAGTTCTACGAG.

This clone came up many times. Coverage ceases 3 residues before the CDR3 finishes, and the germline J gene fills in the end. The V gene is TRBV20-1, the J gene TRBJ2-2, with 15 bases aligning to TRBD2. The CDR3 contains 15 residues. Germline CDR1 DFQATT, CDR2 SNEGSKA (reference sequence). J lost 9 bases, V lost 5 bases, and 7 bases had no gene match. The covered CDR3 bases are TGCAGTGCTGGGACTAGCGGGAGGCCCTCCAGGGAG. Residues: CSAGTSGRPSRE. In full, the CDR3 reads CSAGTSGRPSRELFF.

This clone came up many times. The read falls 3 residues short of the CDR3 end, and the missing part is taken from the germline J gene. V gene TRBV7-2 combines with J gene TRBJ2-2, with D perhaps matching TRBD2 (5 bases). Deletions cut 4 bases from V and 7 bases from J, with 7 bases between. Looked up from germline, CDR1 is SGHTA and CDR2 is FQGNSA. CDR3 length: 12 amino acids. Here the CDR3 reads CASSSLVGELFF. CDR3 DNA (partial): TGTGCCAGCAGCTCACTAGTCGGGGAG. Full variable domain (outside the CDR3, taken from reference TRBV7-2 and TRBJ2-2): GAGVSQSPSNKVTEKGKDVELRCDPISGHTALYWYRQSLGQGLEFLIYFQGNSAPDKSGLPSDRFSAERTGGSVSTLTIQRTQQEDSAVYLCASSSLVGELFFGEGSRLTVL.

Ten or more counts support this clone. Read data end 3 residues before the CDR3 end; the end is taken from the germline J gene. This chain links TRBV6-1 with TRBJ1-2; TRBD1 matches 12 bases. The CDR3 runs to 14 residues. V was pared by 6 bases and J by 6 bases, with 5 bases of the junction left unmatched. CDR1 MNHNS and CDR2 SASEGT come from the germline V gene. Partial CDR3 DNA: TGTGCCAGCAGGGAACGGGACAGGGGGCATGGC. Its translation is CASRERDRGHG. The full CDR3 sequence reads CASRERDRGHGYTF.

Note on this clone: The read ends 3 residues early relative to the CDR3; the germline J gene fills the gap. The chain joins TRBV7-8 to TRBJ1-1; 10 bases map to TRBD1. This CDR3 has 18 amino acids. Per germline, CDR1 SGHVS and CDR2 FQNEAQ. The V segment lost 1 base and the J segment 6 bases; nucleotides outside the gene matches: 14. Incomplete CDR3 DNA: TGTGCCAGCAGCTTAGTAGTGACAGGGGGCGCTTGGGTCTCTGAA. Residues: CASSLVVTGGAWVSE. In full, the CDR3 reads CASSLVVTGGAWVSEAFF.

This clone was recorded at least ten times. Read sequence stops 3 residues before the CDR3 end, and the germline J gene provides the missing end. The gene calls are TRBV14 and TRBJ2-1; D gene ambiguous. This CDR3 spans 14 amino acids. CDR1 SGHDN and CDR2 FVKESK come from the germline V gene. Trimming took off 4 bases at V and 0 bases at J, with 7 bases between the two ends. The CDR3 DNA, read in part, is TGTGCCAGCAGCCTAGCTAGCTCCTACAATGAG. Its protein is CASSLASSYNE. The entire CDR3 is CASSLASSYNEQFF. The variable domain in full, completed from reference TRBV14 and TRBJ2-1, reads EAGVTQFPSHSVIEKGQTVTLRCDPISGHDNLYWYRRVMGKEIKFLLHFVKESKQDESGMPNNRFLAERTGGTYSTLKVQPAELEDSGVYFCASSLASSYNEQFFGPGTRLTVL.

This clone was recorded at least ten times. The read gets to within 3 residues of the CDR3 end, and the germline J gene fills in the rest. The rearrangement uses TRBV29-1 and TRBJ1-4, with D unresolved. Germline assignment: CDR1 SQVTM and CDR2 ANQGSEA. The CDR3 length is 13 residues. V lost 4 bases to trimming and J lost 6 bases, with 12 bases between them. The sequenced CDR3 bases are TGCAGCGTTGTCAGAGATCTTGATGAAAAA. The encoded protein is CSVVRDLDEK. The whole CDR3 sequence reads CSVVRDLDEKLFF.

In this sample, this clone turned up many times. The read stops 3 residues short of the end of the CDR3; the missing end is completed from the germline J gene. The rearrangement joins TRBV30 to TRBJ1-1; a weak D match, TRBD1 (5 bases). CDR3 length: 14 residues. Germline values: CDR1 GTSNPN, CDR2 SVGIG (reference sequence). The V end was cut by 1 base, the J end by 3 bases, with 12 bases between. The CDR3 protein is CAWSAGTPYTEAFF. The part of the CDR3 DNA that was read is TGTGCCTGGAGTGCCGGGACTCCGTACACTGAA.

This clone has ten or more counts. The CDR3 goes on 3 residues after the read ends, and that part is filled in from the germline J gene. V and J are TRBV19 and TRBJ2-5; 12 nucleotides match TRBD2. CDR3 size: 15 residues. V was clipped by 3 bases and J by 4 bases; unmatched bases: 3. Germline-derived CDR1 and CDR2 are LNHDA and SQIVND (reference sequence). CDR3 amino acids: CASSMSGLAGETQYF. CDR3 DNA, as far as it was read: TGTGCCAGTAGTATGTCGGGACTAGCGGGAGAGACC.

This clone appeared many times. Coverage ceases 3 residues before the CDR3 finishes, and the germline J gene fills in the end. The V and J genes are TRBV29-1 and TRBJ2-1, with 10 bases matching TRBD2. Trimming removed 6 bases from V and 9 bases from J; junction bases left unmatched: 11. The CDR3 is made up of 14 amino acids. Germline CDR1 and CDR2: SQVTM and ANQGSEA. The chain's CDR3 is CSVLAGLALVEQFF. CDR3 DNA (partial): TGCAGCGTACTAGCGGGGCTAGCATTGGTTGAG.

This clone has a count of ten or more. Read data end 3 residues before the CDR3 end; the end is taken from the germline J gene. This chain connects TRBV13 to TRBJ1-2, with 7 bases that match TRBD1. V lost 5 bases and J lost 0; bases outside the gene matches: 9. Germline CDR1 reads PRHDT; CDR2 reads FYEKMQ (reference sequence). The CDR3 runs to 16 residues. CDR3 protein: CASSLPRTGANYGYTF. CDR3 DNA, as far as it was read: TGTGCCAGCAGCCTGCCCCGGACAGGCGCTAACTATGGC.

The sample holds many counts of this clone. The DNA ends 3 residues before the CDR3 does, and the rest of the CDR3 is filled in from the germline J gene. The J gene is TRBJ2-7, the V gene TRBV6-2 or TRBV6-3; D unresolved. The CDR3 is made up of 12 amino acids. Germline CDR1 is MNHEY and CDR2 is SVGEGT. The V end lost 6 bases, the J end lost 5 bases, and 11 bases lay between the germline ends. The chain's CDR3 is CASSRLWDEQYF. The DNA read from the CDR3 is TGTGCCAGCAGCCGACTGTGGGACGAG.

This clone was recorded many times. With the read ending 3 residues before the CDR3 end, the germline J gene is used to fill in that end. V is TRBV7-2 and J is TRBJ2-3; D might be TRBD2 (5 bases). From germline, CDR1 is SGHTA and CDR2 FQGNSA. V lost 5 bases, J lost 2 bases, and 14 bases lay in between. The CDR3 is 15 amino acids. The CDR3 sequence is CASSQASGSTDTQYF. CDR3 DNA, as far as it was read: TGTGCCAGCAGCCAAGCCAGCGGATCCACAGATACG.

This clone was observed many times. Here the CDR3 reads CASSPAGQGYEQYF. The CDR3 DNA, read in part, is TGTGCCAGCAGCCCAGCGGGACAGGGCTACGAG. V is TRBV7-9 and J is TRBJ2-7, with 9 bases matching TRBD1. The missing CDR3 end, 3 residues past where the read stops, is filled in from the germline J gene. This CDR3 region has 14 residues. From germline, CDR1 is SEHNR and CDR2 FQNEAQ (reference sequence). The J segment lost 3 bases and the V segment lost 5 bases, leaving 5 bases of the junction unmatched.

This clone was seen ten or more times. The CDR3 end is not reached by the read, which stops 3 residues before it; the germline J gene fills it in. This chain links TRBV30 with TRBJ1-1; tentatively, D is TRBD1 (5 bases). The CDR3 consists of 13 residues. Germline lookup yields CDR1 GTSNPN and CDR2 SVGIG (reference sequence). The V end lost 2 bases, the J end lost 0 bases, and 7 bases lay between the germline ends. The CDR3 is CAWSFRVNTEAFF. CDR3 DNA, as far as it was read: TGTGCCTGGAGTTTCAGGGTGAACACTGAA.

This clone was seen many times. CDR3 sequence: CASGLLLAGGPTDTQYF. CDR3 DNA (partial): TGTGCTAGTGGTTTGCTCCTAGCGGGAGGGCCCACAGATACG. The chain carries TRBV12-5 and TRBJ2-3; 12 nucleotides line up with TRBD2. The DNA ends 3 residues before the CDR3 does, and the rest of the CDR3 is filled in from the germline J gene. The CDR3 totals 17 residues. Germline V gene lookup returns CDR1 LGHNT and CDR2 FRNRAP. J gave up 2 bases and V 2 bases, and 5 bases lay outside the gene matches.

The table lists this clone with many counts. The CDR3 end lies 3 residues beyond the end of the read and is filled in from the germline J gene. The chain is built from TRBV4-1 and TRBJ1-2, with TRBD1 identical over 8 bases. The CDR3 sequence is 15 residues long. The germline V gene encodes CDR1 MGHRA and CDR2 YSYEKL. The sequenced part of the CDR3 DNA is TGCGCCAGCAGCCAAGTGCCGACAGGGGTCGTCGGC. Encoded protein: CASSQVPTGVVG. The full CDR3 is CASSQVPTGVVGYTF.

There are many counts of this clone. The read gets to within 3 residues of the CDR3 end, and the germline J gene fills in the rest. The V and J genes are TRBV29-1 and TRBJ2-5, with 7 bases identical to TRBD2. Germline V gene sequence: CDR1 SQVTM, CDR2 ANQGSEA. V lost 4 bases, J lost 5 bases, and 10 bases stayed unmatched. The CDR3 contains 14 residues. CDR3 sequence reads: CSVGGGPSGETQYF. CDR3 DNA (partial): TGCAGCGTTGGGGGGGGACCGTCGGGGGAGACC.